The subject of this entry is one T cell receptor (beta chain). Recruited during active infection, patients (from Seattle) were subsequently followed longitudinally. This sample was taken from a study of blood T cell repertoires in COVID-19. In the original workflow: Reference gene primer amplification in the assay estimated nucleated cell counts. Measured with immunoSEQ multiplex PCR; TCRdb has only the in-frame clones, and not every one. That table supplies the V and J calls and clone size; D and trimming were determined from the DNA. The sample lists approximately 65,000 clones; around 90% were seen once. The CDR3 length is 14 residues. Germline CDR1 MNHEY, CDR2 SMNVEV (reference sequence). V trimming: 5 bases; J trimming: 4 bases; junction bases outside the gene matches: 6.

Sequencing input: peripheral blood. V and J are TRBV27 and TRBJ1-2, with 8 bases identical to TRBD1. The TCR originated in a man in his fifties with COVID-19, enrolled during active disease. CDR3 coding DNA: TGTGCCAGCAGTCCCGGGACAGGCCTCTATGGCTACACCTTC. It translates to CASSPGTGLYGYTF.